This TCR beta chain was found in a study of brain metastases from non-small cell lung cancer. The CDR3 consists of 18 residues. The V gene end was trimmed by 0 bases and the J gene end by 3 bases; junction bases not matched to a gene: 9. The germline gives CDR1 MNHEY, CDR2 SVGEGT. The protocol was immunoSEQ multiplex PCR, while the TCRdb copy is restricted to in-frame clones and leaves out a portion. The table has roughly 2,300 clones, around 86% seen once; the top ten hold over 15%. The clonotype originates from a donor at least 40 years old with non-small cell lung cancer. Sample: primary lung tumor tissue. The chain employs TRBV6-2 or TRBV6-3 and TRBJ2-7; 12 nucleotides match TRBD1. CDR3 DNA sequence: TGTGCCAGCAGTTACTCGGGACAGGGGGCAACTCTGGACTACGAGCAGTACTTC. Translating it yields CASSYSGQGATLDYEQYF.